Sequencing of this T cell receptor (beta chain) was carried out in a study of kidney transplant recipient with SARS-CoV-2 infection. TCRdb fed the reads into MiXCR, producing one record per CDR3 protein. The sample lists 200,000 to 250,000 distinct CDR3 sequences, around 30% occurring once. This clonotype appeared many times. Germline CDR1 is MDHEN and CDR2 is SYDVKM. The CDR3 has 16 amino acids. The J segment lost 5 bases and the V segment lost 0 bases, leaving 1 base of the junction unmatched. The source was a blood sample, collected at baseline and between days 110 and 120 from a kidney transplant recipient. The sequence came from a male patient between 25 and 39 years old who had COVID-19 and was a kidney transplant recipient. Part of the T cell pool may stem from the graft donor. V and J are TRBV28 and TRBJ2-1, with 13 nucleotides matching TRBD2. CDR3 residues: CASSLWGTSGNNEQFF. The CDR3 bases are TGTGCCAGCAGTTTATGGGGGACTAGCGGGAACAATGAGCAGTTCTTC.